The next 10 T cell receptor beta chains were all read from a single sample in a study of blood T cell repertoires in COVID-19. Using immunoSEQ multiplex PCR, the repertoire was profiled, and TCRdb retains in-frame clones only, with some absent. The sample consists of tens of thousands of clones, about nine tenths of them appearing once. The sample consisted of peripheral blood. The receptors shown here come from a man younger than 30 with COVID-19, enrolled during active disease.

The rearrangement joins TRBV28 to TRBJ1-5; no clear D. Germline V gene sequence: CDR1 MDHEN, CDR2 SYDVKM. This CDR3 region has 15 residues. V was trimmed by 6 bases and J by 3 bases, leaving 15 bases between them. The CDR3 sequence is CASRDPRTFNQPQHF. CDR3 nucleotides: TGTGCCAGCAGGGATCCGAGGACTTTCAATCAGCCCCAGCATTTT.

This chain connects TRBV6-1 to TRBJ2-7, with 10 nucleotides matching TRBD1. The J segment lost 4 bases and the V segment lost 3 bases, leaving 6 bases of the junction unmatched. In germline, CDR1 is MNHNS, CDR2 SASEGT. The CDR3 contains 15 residues. CDR3 in DNA: TGTGCCAGCAGTGAGGGACAGGGGTCGGGGTACGAGCAGTACTTC. Protein sequence: CASSEGQGSGYEQYF.

This clone was counted a few times. CDR3 amino acids: CASSPSSPGGDSPLHF. The DNA of the CDR3 is TGTGCCAGCAGCCCCTCTTCGCCAGGGGGTGATTCACCCCTCCACTTT. The gene calls are TRBV7-9 and TRBJ1-6; the match to TRBD1 covers 7 bases. The J segment lost 8 bases and the V segment lost 5 bases, leaving 12 bases of the junction unmatched. Germline CDR1 reads SEHNR; CDR2 reads FQNEAQ (reference sequence). The CDR3 sequence is 16 residues long.

The chain couples TRBV2 to TRBJ2-7; maybe TRBD2 (5 bases). Germline CDR1 reads SNHLY; CDR2 reads FYNNEI. CDR3 length equals 13 residues. Between the trimmed V and J ends, which lost 4 bases and 6 bases, there was a span of 13 bases. CDR3 amino acids: CASSVGELREQYF. CDR3 coding DNA: TGTGCCAGCAGTGTCGGGGAACTTCGCGAGCAGTACTTC.

The V gene is TRBV6-5, the J gene TRBJ2-1; TRBD2 aligns across 7 bases. V shed 6 bases and J 4 bases; nucleotides not matched to a gene: 9. The CDR3 loop spans 15 amino acids. In germline, CDR1 is MNHEY, CDR2 SVGAGI. CDR3 in DNA: TGTGCCAGCAGCCAAGGGGCTAGCGGATACAATGAGCAGTTCTTC. This codes for CASSQGASGYNEQFF.

The chain uses TRBV28 and TRBJ2-5; D gene uncertain. Germline V gene sequence: CDR1 MDHEN, CDR2 SYDVKM. This CDR3 contains 13 residues. The ends were cut back, 2 bases at V and 5 bases at J, with 9 bases in the middle. Here the CDR3 reads CASSLVLSETQYF. In DNA, the CDR3 is TGTGCCAGCAGTTTAGTTCTGTCGGAGACCCAGTACTTC.

The chain combines TRBV9 with TRBJ1-5; a possible D gene is TRBD1 (5 bases). This CDR3 region has 15 residues. Per germline, CDR1 SGDLS and CDR2 YYNGEE. V was pared by 4 bases and J by 3 bases, with 14 bases between. The CDR3 sequence is CASSPKGRLNQPQHF. The CDR3, as DNA: TGTGCCAGCAGCCCTAAGGGGCGTCTCAATCAGCCCCAGCATTTT.

The chain is built from TRBV19 and TRBJ1-2; D remains ambiguous. This CDR3 region has 13 residues. Germline V CDR1 and CDR2: LNHDA, SQIVND (reference sequence). Trimming removed 5 bases from V and 4 bases from J, with 11 bases in between. The CDR3, as DNA: TGTGCCAGTAGTCCCCGGGAGCGCTATGGCTACACCTTC. It specifies CASSPRERYGYTF. The full variable domain, rest sourced from reference TRBV19 and TRBJ1-2, is DGGITQSPKYLFRKEGQNVTLSCEQNLNHDAMYWYRQDPGQGLRLIYYSQIVNDFQKGDIAEGYSVSREKKESFPLTVTSAQKNPTAFYLCASSPRERYGYTFGSGTRLTVV.

This clone was seen once. The chain is built from TRBV2 and TRBJ1-2, with TRBD1 matching 9 bases. CDR1 is SNHLY, CDR2 FYNNEI, per germline. The length of the CDR3 is 15 residues. Trimming took 7 bases from V and 8 from J; bases not matched to a gene: 14. CDR3 sequence (DNA): TGTGCCAGCAAAAGGACAGGGGCGCTCGGGAGGGGCTACACCTTC. As protein: CASKRTGALGRGYTF.

With respect to this clone: The junction shows a germline mismatch at one end, possibly a read error. This chain connects TRBV27 to TRBJ2-1; D ambiguous. From germline, CDR1 is MNHEY and CDR2 SMNVEV (reference sequence). The CDR3 has 13 residues. CDR3: CASSLDFDNKQFF. The DNA for the CDR3 is TGTGCCAGCAGTTTAGATTTCGACAATAAGCAGTTCTTC.